One and the same sample provided the 17 T cell receptor beta chains below, sequenced in a study of human versus mouse CDR3 diversity and MHC coevolution (dated by TCRdb to 2015 to 2018). Library generation was performed with the immunoSEQ multiplex PCR assay. TCRdb's version of the immuneACCESS table is confined to in-frame rearrangements and falls short of the full clone set. An unresolved V gene accounts for under half of the shortfall where checked; the remainder is of unknown origin. Here the sample has roughly 86,000 clones; 93% occur a single time. The ten largest clonotypes hold 1.3% of the sample. Sequencing input: naive CD4+ T cells from blood. This specimen's cell subset or site label, per the study, means: CD45RO-negative CD62L-positive naive CD4 T cells. These receptors all come from a person aged 25 to 75 in good health.

The V and J genes are TRBV7-7 and TRBJ2-3; 11 nucleotides match TRBD1. Germline V gene data show CDR1 as SSHAT and CDR2 as FNYEAQ (reference sequence). The V segment lost 5 bases and the J segment 7 bases; nucleotides outside the gene matches: 5. The CDR3 is 14 residues long. DNA of the CDR3: TGTGCCAGCAGCCATGGACAGGGGGCGTATACGCAGTATTTT. Its protein product is CASSHGQGAYTQYF.

The V gene is TRBV9, the J gene TRBJ2-7, with a tentative D call TRBD2 (7 bases). Trimming removed 4 bases at V and 4 bases at J, with 12 bases between. This CDR3 has 13 amino acids. Per germline, CDR1 SGDLS and CDR2 YYNGEE. The CDR3 DNA is TGTGCCAGCAGCCTTAGGGGGGGATACGAGCAGTACTTC. It codes for CASSLRGGYEQYF.

The rearrangement uses TRBV25-1 and TRBJ2-7, with 10 bases identical to TRBD1. V was clipped by 7 bases and J by 4 bases; unmatched bases: 13. Germline V CDR1 and CDR2: MGHDK, SYGVNS. The CDR3 has 16 amino acids. CDR3 loop: CASTPAHGQGGYEQYF. The CDR3 DNA reads TGTGCCAGCACACCAGCCCACGGACAGGGGGGATACGAGCAGTACTTC.

The chain is built from TRBV2 and TRBJ1-1; D possibly corresponds to TRBD1 (5 bases). Germline loops: CDR1 SNHLY, CDR2 FYNNEI. The CDR3 has 12 amino acids. The V and J ends lost 7 bases and 4 bases respectively, with 10 bases between them. CDR3: CASTRVGTEAFF. The CDR3 bases are TGTGCCAGCACCAGGGTGGGCACTGAAGCTTTCTTT.

The chain employs TRBV19 and TRBJ2-5; 8 positions agree with TRBD2. The CDR3 loop spans 15 amino acids. Germline V gene sequence: CDR1 LNHDA, CDR2 SQIVND (reference sequence). Trimming cost V 5 bases and J 5 bases; bases outside gene matches: 10. The CDR3 is CASSWGLVRMETQYF. CDR3 DNA sequence: TGTGCCAGTAGTTGGGGACTAGTGCGTATGGAGACCCAGTACTTC.

This chain uses TRBV6-1 with TRBJ1-1; D remains ambiguous. The CDR3 loop spans 11 amino acids. With 6 bases removed from V and 7 bases from J, the gap between germline ends came to 9 bases. Germline V gives CDR1 MNHNS, CDR2 SASEGT. CDR3 amino acids: CASRTRDEAFF. In DNA form, the CDR3 reads TGTGCCAGCAGAACACGGGATGAAGCTTTCTTT.

For the CDR3, the DNA is TGTGCCAGCTCTCAGTCGTGGTTTGATGAAAAACTGTTTTTT. This encodes CASSQSWFDEKLFF. The V gene is TRBV18, the J gene TRBJ1-4; no clear D. V lost 6 bases and J 6 bases, leaving 14 bases between the germline ends. The CDR3 contains 14 residues. Germline CDR1 and CDR2: KGHSH and LQKENI.

J is TRBJ2-1 and V is TRBV19; TRBD1 matches 7 bases. V lost 6 bases, J lost 6 bases, and 14 bases stayed unmatched. CDR1 and CDR2 from the germline V gene are LNHDA and SQIVND (reference sequence). This CDR3 comprises 16 residues. The CDR3 DNA reads TGTGCCAGTAGCGGGATGGACAGGCCCCCTGGCAATGAGCAGTTCTTC. The encoded protein is CASSGMDRPPGNEQFF. The full variable domain, in which reference TRBV19 and TRBJ2-1 provide the parts outside the CDR3, is DGGITQSPKYLFRKEGQNVTLSCEQNLNHDAMYWYRQDPGQGLRLIYYSQIVNDFQKGDIAEGYSVSREKKESFPLTVTSAQKNPTAFYLCASSGMDRPPGNEQFFGPGTRLTVL.

This chain joins TRBV14 and TRBJ2-5; D is possibly TRBD2 (5 bases). The V end lost 1 base, the J end lost 11 bases, and 17 bases lay between the germline ends. Germline V gives CDR1 SGHDN, CDR2 FVKESK. The CDR3 sequence is 14 residues long. This chain's CDR3 is CASSQGSFMEEQYF. The CDR3 bases are TGTGCCAGCAGCCAAGGGTCGTTTATGGAGGAGCAGTACTTC.

This chain connects TRBV7-6 to TRBJ1-5; D gene ambiguous. Germline V gene lookup returns CDR1 SGHVS and CDR2 FNYEAQ. This CDR3 has 15 residues. V gave up 7 bases and J gave up 4 bases, with 17 bases separating them. CDR3 sequence (DNA): TGTGCCAGCAACCCCAGAGTTGGCGGAAATCAGCCCCAGCATTTT. It yields the protein CASNPRVGGNQPQHF.

The chain links TRBV18 to TRBJ2-7, with 11 bases lining up with TRBD1. V shed 3 bases and J 3 bases; nucleotides not matched to a gene: 4. Germline CDR1 is KGHSH and CDR2 is LQKENI. This CDR3 is 15 amino acids long. The CDR3 region is CASSPWDRGNYEQYF. Written as DNA, the CDR3 is TGTGCCAGCTCACCTTGGGACAGGGGGAACTACGAGCAGTACTTC.

This clone has just a few counts. The chain links TRBV19 to TRBJ1-3; D is uncertain. The CDR3 length is 15 residues. V was pared by 6 bases and J by 2 bases, with 14 bases between. Germline V lookup: CDR1 LNHDA, CDR2 SQIVND (reference sequence). CDR3 sequence: CASRKQYTAGNTIYF. CDR3 nucleotide sequence: TGTGCCAGTAGGAAACAGTATACGGCTGGAAACACCATATATTTT.

The chain has TRBV12-5 and TRBJ2-5; D is undetermined. The germline V and J ends were trimmed by 3 bases and 4 bases, with 21 bases remaining between them. Germline V CDR1 and CDR2: LGHNT, FRNRAP. The CDR3 consists of 17 residues. This chain's CDR3 is CASGFHTASGPGETQYF. CDR3 DNA: TGTGCTAGTGGTTTCCACACCGCCAGTGGTCCGGGAGAGACCCAGTACTTC.

The chain employs TRBV19 and TRBJ2-1; 9 bases agree with TRBD2. The ends lost 1 base at V and 3 bases at J; junction bases unmatched: 10. CDR3 size: 18 residues. From germline, CDR1 is LNHDA and CDR2 SQIVND (reference sequence). The CDR3 DNA is TGTGCCAGTAGTATAGCAGGCAGCGGGAGGCTACTCTACAATGAGCAGTTCTTC. Encoded protein: CASSIAGSGRLLYNEQFF.

The V gene is TRBV7-8, the J gene TRBJ1-1; no firm D call. The V gene lost 3 bases and the J gene lost 8 bases, with 16 bases spanning the gap. The germline V gene has CDR1 SGHVS and CDR2 FQNEAQ. CDR3 length: 14 residues. The CDR3, as DNA: TGTGCCAGCAGCTTGCAGCCCAGCTTCGGGGAAGCTTTCTTT. Encoded protein: CASSLQPSFGEAFF.

The chain couples TRBV9 to TRBJ1-3, with 9 bases fitting TRBD1. V lost 2 bases to trimming and J lost 2 bases; unmatched junction nucleotides: 2. The V gene's germline CDR1 is SGDLS and CDR2 YYNGEE. CDR3 length: 15 amino acids. The CDR3, as DNA: TGTGCCAGCAGCGTTGGGACAGGGCCTGGAAACACCATATATTTT. It yields the protein CASSVGTGPGNTIYF. Based on the CDR3 plus reference TRBV9 and TRBJ1-3, the full variable domain is DSGVTQTPKHLITATGQRVTLRCSPRSGDLSVYWYQQSLDQGLQFLIQYYNGEERAKGNILERFSAQQFPDLHSELNLSSLELGDSALYFCASSVGTGPGNTIYFGEGSWLTVV.

The J gene is TRBJ1-3, the V gene TRBV18, with 7 bases lining up with TRBD1. CDR1 KGHSH and CDR2 LQKENI come from the germline V gene. This CDR3 region has 16 residues. Germline trimming cut 3 bases from V and 0 bases from J; bases unmatched to any gene: 5. The CDR3 reads CASSPGTVASGNTIYF. CDR3 nucleotides: TGTGCCAGCTCACCCGGGACAGTAGCCTCTGGAAACACCATATATTTT.